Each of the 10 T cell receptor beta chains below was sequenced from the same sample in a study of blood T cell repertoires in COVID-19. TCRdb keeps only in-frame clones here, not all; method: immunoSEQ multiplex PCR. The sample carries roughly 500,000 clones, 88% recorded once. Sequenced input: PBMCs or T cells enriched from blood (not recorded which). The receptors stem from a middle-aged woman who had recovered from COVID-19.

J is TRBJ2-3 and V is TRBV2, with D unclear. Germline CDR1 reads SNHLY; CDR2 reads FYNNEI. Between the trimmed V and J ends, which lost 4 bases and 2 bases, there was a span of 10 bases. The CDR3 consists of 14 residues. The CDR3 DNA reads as TGTGCCAGCAGTGCCGAACTCTTCACAGATACGCAGTATTTT. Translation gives CASSAELFTDTQYF.

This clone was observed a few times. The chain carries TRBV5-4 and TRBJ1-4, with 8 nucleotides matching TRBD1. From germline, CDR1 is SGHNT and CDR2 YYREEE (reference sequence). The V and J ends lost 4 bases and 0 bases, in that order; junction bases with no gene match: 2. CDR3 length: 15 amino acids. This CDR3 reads CASSPTGATNEKLFF. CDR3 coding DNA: TGTGCCAGCAGCCCGACAGGGGCAACTAATGAAAAACTGTTTTTT.

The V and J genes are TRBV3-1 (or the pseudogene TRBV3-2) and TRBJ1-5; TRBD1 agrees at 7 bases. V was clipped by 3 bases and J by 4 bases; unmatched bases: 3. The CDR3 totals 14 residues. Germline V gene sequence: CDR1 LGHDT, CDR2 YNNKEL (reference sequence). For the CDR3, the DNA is TGTGCCAGCAGCCAGCCGGGACAGAATCAGCCCCAGCATTTT. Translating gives CASSQPGQNQPQHF.

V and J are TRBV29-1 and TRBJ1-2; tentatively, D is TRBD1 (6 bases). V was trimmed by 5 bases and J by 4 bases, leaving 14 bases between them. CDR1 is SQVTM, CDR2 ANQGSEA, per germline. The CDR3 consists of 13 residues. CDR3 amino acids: CSVLTGLTYGYTF. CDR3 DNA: TGCAGCGTTTTAACAGGGCTTACCTATGGCTACACCTTC.

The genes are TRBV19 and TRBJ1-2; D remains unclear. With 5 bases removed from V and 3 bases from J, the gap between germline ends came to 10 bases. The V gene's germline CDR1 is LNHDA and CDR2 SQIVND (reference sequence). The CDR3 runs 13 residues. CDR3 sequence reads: CASSLEVDYGYTF. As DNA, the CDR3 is TGTGCCAGTAGTCTGGAGGTCGACTATGGCTACACCTTC.

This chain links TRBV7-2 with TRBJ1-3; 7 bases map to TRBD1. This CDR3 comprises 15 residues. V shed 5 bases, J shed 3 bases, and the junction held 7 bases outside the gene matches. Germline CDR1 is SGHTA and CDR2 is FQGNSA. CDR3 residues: CASSTTPGGGNTIYF. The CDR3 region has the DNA TGTGCCAGCAGCACAACCCCAGGGGGTGGAAACACCATATATTTT.

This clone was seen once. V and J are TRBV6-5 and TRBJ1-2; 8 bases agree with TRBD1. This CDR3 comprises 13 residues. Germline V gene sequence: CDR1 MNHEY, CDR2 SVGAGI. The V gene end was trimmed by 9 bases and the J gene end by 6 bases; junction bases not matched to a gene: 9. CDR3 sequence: CASVGTGTNGYTF. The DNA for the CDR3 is TGTGCCAGTGTCGGGACAGGCACGAATGGCTACACCTTC.

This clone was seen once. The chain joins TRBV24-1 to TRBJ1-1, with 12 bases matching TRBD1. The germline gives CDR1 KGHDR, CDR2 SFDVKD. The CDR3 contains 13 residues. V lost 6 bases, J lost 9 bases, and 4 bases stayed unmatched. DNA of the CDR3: TGTGCCACCAGTCCGGGACAGGGGGCTAAAGCTTTCTTT. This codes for CATSPGQGAKAFF.

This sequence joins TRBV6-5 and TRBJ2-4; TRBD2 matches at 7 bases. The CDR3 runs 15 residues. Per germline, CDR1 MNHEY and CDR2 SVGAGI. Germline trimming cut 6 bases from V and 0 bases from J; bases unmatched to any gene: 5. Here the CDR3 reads CASRLSGLAKNIQYF. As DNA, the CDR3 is TGTGCCAGCAGGCTTAGCGGGCTAGCCAAAAACATTCAGTACTTC.

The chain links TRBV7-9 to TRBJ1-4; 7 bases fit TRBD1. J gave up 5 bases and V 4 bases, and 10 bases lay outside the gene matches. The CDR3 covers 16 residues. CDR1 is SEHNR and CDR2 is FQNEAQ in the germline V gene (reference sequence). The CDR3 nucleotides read TGTGCCAGCAGCTCTCATGACAGGGCTCGAAATGAAAAACTGTTTTTT. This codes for CASSSHDRARNEKLFF. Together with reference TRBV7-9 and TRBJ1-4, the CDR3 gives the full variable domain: DTGVSQNPRHKITKRGQNVTFRCDPISEHNRLYWYRQTLGQGPEFLTYFQNEAQLEKSRLLSDRFSAERPKGSFSTLEIQRTEQGDSAMYLCASSSHDRARNEKLFFGSGTQLSVL.